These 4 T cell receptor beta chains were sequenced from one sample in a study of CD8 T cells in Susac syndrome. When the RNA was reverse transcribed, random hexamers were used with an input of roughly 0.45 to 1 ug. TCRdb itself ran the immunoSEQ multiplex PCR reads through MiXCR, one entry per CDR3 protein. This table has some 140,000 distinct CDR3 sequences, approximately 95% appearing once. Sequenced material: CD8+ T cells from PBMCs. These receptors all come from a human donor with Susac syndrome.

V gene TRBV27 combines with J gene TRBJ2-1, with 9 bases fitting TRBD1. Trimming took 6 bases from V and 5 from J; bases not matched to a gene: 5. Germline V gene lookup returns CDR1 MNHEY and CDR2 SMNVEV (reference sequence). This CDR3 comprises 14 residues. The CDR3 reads CASSPGQGHNEQFF. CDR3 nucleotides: TGTGCCAGCAGCCCGGGACAGGGCCACAATGAGCAGTTCTTC.

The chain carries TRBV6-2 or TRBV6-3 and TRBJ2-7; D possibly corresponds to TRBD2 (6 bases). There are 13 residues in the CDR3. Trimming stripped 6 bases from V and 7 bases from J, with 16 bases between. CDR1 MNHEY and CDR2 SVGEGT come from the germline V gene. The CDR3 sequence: CASSPPAGGEQYF. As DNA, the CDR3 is TGTGCCAGCAGCCCCCCAGCGGGTGGGGAGCAGTACTTC.

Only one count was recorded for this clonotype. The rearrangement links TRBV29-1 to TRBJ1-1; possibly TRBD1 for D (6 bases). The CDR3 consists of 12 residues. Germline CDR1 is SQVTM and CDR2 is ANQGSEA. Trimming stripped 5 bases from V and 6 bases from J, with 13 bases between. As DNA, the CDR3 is TGCAGCGTTACAGTACAGGGCGCTGAAGCTTTCTTT. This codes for CSVTVQGAEAFF.

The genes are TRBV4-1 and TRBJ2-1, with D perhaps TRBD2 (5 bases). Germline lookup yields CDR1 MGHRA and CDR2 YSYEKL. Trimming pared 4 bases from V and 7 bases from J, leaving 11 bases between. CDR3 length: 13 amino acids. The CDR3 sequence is CASSPSTGNEQFF. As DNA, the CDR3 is TGCGCCAGCAGCCCATCTACGGGGAATGAGCAGTTCTTC.